The rows below give T cell receptor beta chains drawn from one sample of a study of blood T cell repertoires in COVID-19. Sequencing used immunoSEQ multiplex PCR; TCRdb keeps in-frame clones, though not all of them. The sample consists of 210,000 or so clones, approximately 80% of them appearing once. The sample comprised PBMCs or T cells enriched from blood (not recorded which). Every receptor here comes from a man aged 30 to 45 with acute COVID-19. Both conserved end residues are part of each CDR3. A D gene is named only where the DNA matches it firmly. Rows may omit the clone size; those that give it use once, few, many or a size class.

V: TRBV4-1; D: TRBD1; length: 15; size: .; J: TRBJ1-4; CDR3: CASSQGDRGGEKLFF; DNA: TGCGCCAGCAGCCAGGGGGACAGGGGAGGAGAAAAACTGTTTTTT
V: TRBV19; D: .; length: 17; size: .; J: TRBJ2-2; CDR3: CASGSVRGTTNTGELFF; DNA: TGTGCCAGTGGTAGTGTTCGAGGGACAACGAACACCGGGGAGCTGTTTTTT
V: TRBV4-1; D: TRBD2; length: 16; size: once; J: TRBJ2-1; CDR3: CASSRPPGLAPNEQFF; DNA: TGCGCCAGCAGCCGCCCCCCAGGACTAGCGCCCAATGAGCAGTTCTTC
V: TRBV6-5; D: .; length: 15; size: .; J: TRBJ2-2; CDR3: CASSRDSTNTGELFF; DNA: TGTGCCAGCAGTCGAGACTCTACGAACACCGGGGAGCTGTTTTTT
V: TRBV2; D: TRBD2; length: 15; size: .; J: TRBJ2-3; CDR3: CASTTAGGLTDTQYF; DNA: TGTGCCAGTACAACAGCGGGGGGGCTGACAGATACGCAGTATTTT
V: TRBV28; D: TRBD2; length: 16; size: .; J: TRBJ2-3; CDR3: CASSFKLAGVTDTQYF; DNA: TGTGCCAGCAGTTTCAAGCTAGCGGGAGTCACAGATACGCAGTATTTT
V: TRBV11-2; D: .; length: 15; size: .; J: TRBJ2-7; CDR3: CASSLAGAIRREQYF; DNA: TGTGCCAGCAGCTTAGCAGGGGCAATTCGTCGGGAGCAGTACTTC
V: TRBV6-5; D: .; length: 13; size: .; J: TRBJ2-7; CDR3: CASYPAPGIEQYF; DNA: TGTGCCAGCTATCCCGCCCCGGGAATCGAGCAGTACTTC
V: TRBV5-5; D: .; length: 13; size: .; J: TRBJ1-2; CDR3: CASSLTGTYGYTF; DNA: TGTGCCAGCAGCTTGACGGGTACCTATGGCTACACCTTC
V: TRBV29-1; D: .; length: 12; size: many; J: TRBJ2-7; CDR3: CSVSHGAYEQYF; DNA: TGCAGCGTTAGCCACGGGGCCTACGAGCAGTACTTC
V: TRBV3-1/TRBV3-2; D: TRBD2; length: 17; size: .; J: TRBJ2-2; CDR3: CASSRPTSGATPGELFF; DNA: TGTGCCAGCAGCCGGCCAACTAGCGGGGCTACACCGGGGGAGCTGTTTTTT